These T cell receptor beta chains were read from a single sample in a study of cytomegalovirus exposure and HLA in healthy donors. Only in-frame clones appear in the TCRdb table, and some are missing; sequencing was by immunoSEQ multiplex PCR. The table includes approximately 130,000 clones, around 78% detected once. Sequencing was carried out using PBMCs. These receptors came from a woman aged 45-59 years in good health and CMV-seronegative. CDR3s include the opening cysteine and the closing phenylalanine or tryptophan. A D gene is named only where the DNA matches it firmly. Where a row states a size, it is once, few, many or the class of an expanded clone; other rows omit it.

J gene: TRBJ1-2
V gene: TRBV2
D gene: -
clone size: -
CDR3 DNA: TGTGCCAGCAGTGTTAGCCCGAGTGCCCTAGGCTATGGCTACACCTTC
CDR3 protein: CASSVSPSALGYGYTF

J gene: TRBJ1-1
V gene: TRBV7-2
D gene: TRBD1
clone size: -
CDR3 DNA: TGTGCCAGCAGCCAAAATGTAAGGGGGCCCCCTGAAGCTTTCTTT
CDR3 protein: CASSQNVRGPPEAFF

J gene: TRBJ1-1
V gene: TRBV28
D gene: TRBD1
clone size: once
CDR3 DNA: TGTGCCAGCAGAGGGGACAGGGGGCACCGAGCTTTCTTT
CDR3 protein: CASRGDRGHRAFF

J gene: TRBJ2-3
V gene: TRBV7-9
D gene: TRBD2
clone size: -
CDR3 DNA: TGTGCCAGCAGCTTAGGGGTCCACCTAGCGGTGAACACAGATACGCAGTATTTT
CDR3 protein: CASSLGVHLAVNTDTQYF

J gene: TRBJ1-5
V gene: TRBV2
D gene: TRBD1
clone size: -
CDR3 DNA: TGTGCCAGCGCTACAGGGGTCCTTCATCAGCCCCAGCATTTT
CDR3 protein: CASATGVLHQPQHF

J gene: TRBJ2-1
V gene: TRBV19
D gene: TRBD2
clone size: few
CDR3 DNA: TGTGCCAGTAGCACGACTAGCGGGAGGGCCAATGAGCAGTTCTTC
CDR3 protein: CASSTTSGRANEQFF

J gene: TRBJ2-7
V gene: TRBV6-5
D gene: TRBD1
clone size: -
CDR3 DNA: TGTGCCAGCTCGACAGGGGGCATCTCCTACGAGCAGTACTTC
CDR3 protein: CASSTGGISYEQYF

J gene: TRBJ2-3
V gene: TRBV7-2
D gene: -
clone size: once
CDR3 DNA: TGTGCCAGCAGCTCGGTGACAGCCCACACAGATACGCAGTATTTT
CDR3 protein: CASSSVTAHTDTQYF

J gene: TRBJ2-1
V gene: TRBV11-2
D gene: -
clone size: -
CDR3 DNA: TGTGCCAGCAGCTTTGCCAGCTACAATGAGCAGTTCTTC
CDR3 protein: CASSFASYNEQFF

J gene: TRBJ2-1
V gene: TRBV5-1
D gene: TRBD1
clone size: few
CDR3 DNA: TGCGCCAGCAGCTTGGGGGACAGGGCCTACAATGAGCAGTTCTTC
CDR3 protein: CASSLGDRAYNEQFF

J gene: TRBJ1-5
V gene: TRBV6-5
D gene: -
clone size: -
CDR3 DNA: TGTGCCAGCAGACGCGTTAGCAATCAGCCCCAGAATTTT
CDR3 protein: CASRRVSNQPQNF

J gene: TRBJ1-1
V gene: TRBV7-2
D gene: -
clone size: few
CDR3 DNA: TGTGCCAGCAGCTTAGTCCCAGGGATGAACACTGAAGCTTTCTTT
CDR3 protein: CASSLVPGMNTEAFF

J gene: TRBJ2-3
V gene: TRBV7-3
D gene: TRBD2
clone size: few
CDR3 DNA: TGTGCCAGCAGCGCCAATCCTAGCGGTAGCACAGATACGCAGTATTTT
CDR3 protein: CASSANPSGSTDTQYF

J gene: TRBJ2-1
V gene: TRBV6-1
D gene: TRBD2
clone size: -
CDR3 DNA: TGTGCCAGTATCACTAGCGGGAGAATAGGTGAGCAGTTCTTC
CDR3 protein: CASITSGRIGEQFF

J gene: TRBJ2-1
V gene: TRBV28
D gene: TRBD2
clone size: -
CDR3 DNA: TGTGCCAGCAGTCTCACCCATAGCGGGGCCTACAATGAGCAGTTCTTC
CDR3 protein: CASSLTHSGAYNEQFF

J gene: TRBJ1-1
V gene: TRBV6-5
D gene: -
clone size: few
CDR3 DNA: TGTGCCAGCAGTTACCCGGCGGGCGAGAACACTGAAGCTTTCTTT
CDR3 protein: CASSYPAGENTEAFF

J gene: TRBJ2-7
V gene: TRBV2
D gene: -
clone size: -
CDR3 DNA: TGTGCCAGCAGTGGAGTTCCCTACGAGCAGTACTTC
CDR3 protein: CASSGVPYEQYF

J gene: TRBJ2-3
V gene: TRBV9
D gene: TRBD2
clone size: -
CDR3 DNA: TGTGCCAGCAGCGGGTTTCCGGGACTAGCGGCAGATACGCAGTATTTT
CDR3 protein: CASSGFPGLAADTQYF

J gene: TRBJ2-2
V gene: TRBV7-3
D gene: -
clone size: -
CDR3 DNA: TGTGCCAGCAGCCCGCGAGGAGGGACCGGGGAGCTGTTTTTT
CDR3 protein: CASSPRGGTGELFF

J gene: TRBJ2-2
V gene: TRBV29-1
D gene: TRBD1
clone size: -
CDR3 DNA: TGCAGCGTTGAAGAGGGTGGGACAGGAAGGGCCGGGGAGCTGTTTTTT
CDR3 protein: CSVEEGGTGRAGELFF

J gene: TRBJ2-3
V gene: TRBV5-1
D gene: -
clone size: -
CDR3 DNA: TGCGCCAGCAGCTTGGGTGGGTTTGGAGCTAGCACAGATACGCAGTATTTT
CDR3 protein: CASSLGGFGASTDTQYF